This entry lists 11 T cell receptor beta chains sequenced from one sample in a study of blood T cell repertoires in COVID-19. TCRdb's table, derived via immunoSEQ multiplex PCR, lists solely in-frame clones and lacks some. The sample lists under 200,000 clones, about 80% occurring once. Source material: peripheral blood. These receptors were collected from a man in his 70s with active or convalescent COVID-19.

This clone was seen a few times. The chain recombines TRBV2 with TRBJ1-5; weak D call: TRBD1 (5 bases). The CDR3 runs to 13 residues. Germline CDR1 SNHLY, CDR2 FYNNEI. V gave up 4 bases and J gave up 6 bases, with 10 bases separating them. CDR3 coding DNA: TGTGCCAGCAGTGCCAGGGTCCGTCAGCCCCAGCATTTT. Its protein is CASSARVRQPQHF.

The V and J genes are TRBV27 and TRBJ2-3, with 7 nucleotides matching TRBD1. The CDR3 sequence is 15 residues long. Trimming cost V 2 bases and J 1 base; bases outside gene matches: 3. Germline CDR1 reads MNHEY; CDR2 reads SMNVEV (reference sequence). CDR3 in amino acids: CASSLLGTGTDTQYF. CDR3 DNA sequence: TGTGCCAGCAGTTTACTCGGGACAGGCACAGATACGCAGTATTTT.

This chain links TRBV7-6 with TRBJ2-2, with 8 bases identical to TRBD2. V lost 4 bases, J lost 5 bases, and 9 bases stayed unmatched. This CDR3 spans 16 amino acids. Germline V CDR1 and CDR2: SGHVS, FNYEAQ. The CDR3 reads CASSYDSGSGTGELFF. CDR3 coding DNA: TGTGCCAGCAGCTACGACAGCGGGAGCGGAACCGGGGAGCTGTTTTTT.

The V call is TRBV5-1, the J call TRBJ2-2; 11 nucleotides match TRBD2. The length of the CDR3 is 15 residues. V shed 7 bases and J 1 base; nucleotides not matched to a gene: 3. CDR1 SGHRS and CDR2 YFSETQ come from the germline V gene. In nucleotides, the CDR3 is TGCGCCAGCGCGACTAGCGGGGAGAACACCGGGGAGCTGTTTTTT. As protein: CASATSGENTGELFF.

The V gene is TRBV6-5, the J gene TRBJ1-2, with 9 bases aligning to TRBD1. Germline CDR1 and CDR2: MNHEY and SVGAGI. The V gene end was trimmed by 6 bases and the J gene end by 8 bases; junction bases not matched to a gene: 7. This CDR3 is built from 13 residues. In DNA form, the CDR3 reads TGTGCCAGCAGATTACAGGGGGCAGACGGCTACACCTTC. It codes for CASRLQGADGYTF.

There are a few counts of this clone. The V gene is TRBV29-1, the J gene TRBJ1-2, with D tentatively TRBD1 (5 bases). CDR1 and CDR2 from the germline V gene are SQVTM and ANQGSEA. CDR3 size: 14 residues. Trimming removed 3 bases at V and 2 bases at J, with 13 bases between. CDR3 sequence (DNA): TGCAGCGTTGATTCAGGGAGGGGCAACTATGGCTACACCTTC. Protein: CSVDSGRGNYGYTF.

This chain connects TRBV6-6 to TRBJ1-2; the D gene is possibly TRBD1 (6 bases). V was cut by 6 bases and J by 8 bases, with 16 bases left in between. CDR3 length: 13 residues. Germline V lookup: CDR1 MNHNY, CDR2 SVGAGI (reference sequence). This CDR3 is CASSRPGGGGYTF. The CDR3 DNA is TGTGCCAGCAGCCGACCGGGGGGGGGCGGCTACACCTTC.

This clone has a handful of counts. This chain connects TRBV30 to TRBJ1-4, with TRBD1 matching 10 bases. Losses at the gene ends were 0 bases for V and 1 base for J; bases not matched to a gene: 5. This CDR3 region has 17 residues. Germline CDR1 and CDR2: GTSNPN and SVGIG (reference sequence). CDR3 residues: CAWSVLTGGETNEKLFF. For the CDR3, the DNA is TGTGCCTGGAGTGTACTGACAGGGGGCGAAACTAATGAAAAACTGTTTTTT.

CDR3 region: CSVGDSGGTGELFF. In DNA form, the CDR3 reads TGCAGCGTAGGGGACAGTGGGGGCACCGGGGAGCTGTTTTTT. The chain employs TRBV29-1 and TRBJ2-2; 7 positions agree with TRBD1. CDR3 size: 14 residues. V was pared by 6 bases and J by 4 bases, with 8 bases of the junction left unmatched. Looked up from germline, CDR1 is SQVTM and CDR2 is ANQGSEA.

The chain couples TRBV28 to TRBJ1-5; D gene uncertain. Germline values: CDR1 MDHEN, CDR2 SYDVKM. The CDR3 loop spans 15 amino acids. Trimming left V 6 bases short and J 5 bases short, with 17 bases between. CDR3 DNA sequence: TGTGCCAGCAGCTTCTCAACTTTCACGGATCAGCCCCAGCATTTT. Encoded protein: CASSFSTFTDQPQHF.

The rearrangement links TRBV5-1 to TRBJ2-3; D perhaps matches TRBD1 (5 bases). CDR3 length equals 14 residues. The V end lost 4 bases, the J end lost 6 bases, and 15 bases lay between the germline ends. In germline, CDR1 is SGHRS, CDR2 YFSETQ. The CDR3 sequence: CASSEGTTADTQYF. The CDR3 DNA reads TGCGCCAGCAGCGAAGGAACGACAGCCGATACGCAGTATTTT. Full variable domain (missing parts from reference TRBV5-1 and TRBJ2-3): KAGVTQTPRYLIKTRGQQVTLSCSPISGHRSVSWYQQTPGQGLQFLFEYFSETQRNKGNFPGRFSGRQFSNSRSEMNVSTLELGDSALYLCASSEGTTADTQYFGPGTRLTVL.